The next 27 T cell receptor beta chains were all read from a single sample in a study of regulatory T cells in long-lasting Graves disease. Relying on iRepertoire HTBI primers and Arm-PCR of CDR3 regions, the team built TCR beta libraries. Each CDR3 protein is one row after TCRdb ran MiXCR on the multiplex PCR reads. The sample yields approximately 390,000 distinct CDR3 sequences, roughly 17% seen once. Time point denoted: newly diagnosed GD, antithyroid drugs for less than 3 months. From PBMCs, RNA was extracted and then used to make the TCR library. The sample was also reused in another study, on T cells in Graves' hyperthyroidism and ophthalmopathy.

The sequencing here drew on peripheral blood mononuclear cells (PBMCs), taken at new diagnosis, from a patient treated with antithyroid drugs. All receptors derive from a woman in her late teens or twenties with Graves disease.

This clonotype has a handful of counts. Germline and junction disagree at one end, which may indicate a read error. The chain uses TRBV29-1 and TRBJ2-1, with 8 bases identical to TRBD2. Germline CDR1 is SQVTM and CDR2 is ANQGSEA. The CDR3 covers 14 residues. CDR3 bases: TGCAGCGTAGAAGGACTAGCAGATAACAATGAGCAGTCCTTC. Translating gives CSVEGLADNNEQSF.

This clonotype showed up many times. The gene calls are TRBV28 and TRBJ2-3, with D unresolved. Germline V CDR1 and CDR2: MDHEN, SYDVKM. V lost 3 bases to trimming and J lost 2 bases, with 9 bases between them. The CDR3 is made up of 14 amino acids. CDR3 sequence reads: CASSFLQFTDTQYF. The DNA for the CDR3 is TGTGCCAGCAGTTTTTTACAATTCACAGATACGCAGTATTTT.

The rearrangement links TRBV30 to TRBJ1-1; 7 nucleotides line up with TRBD1. Germline CDR1 is GTSNPN and CDR2 is SVGIG (reference sequence). The CDR3 spans 16 residues. Unmatched junction bases numbered 16, after V lost 8 bases and J lost 1 base. The CDR3 reads CATSGGGMGENTEAFF. The CDR3 DNA follows: TGTGCCACCTCGGGAGGGGGCATGGGTGAGAACACTGAAGCTTTCTTT.

Many counts were recorded for this clonotype. The CDR3 bases are TGCAGTGCCCAACAGGGTGGGGGCACCGGGGAGCTGTTTTTT. It codes for CSAQQGGGTGELFF. The J gene is TRBJ2-2, the V gene TRBV20-1, with D possibly being TRBD1 (6 bases). V was cut by 6 bases and J by 4 bases, with 15 bases left in between. Germline CDR1 is DFQATT and CDR2 is SNEGSKA (reference sequence). This CDR3 has 14 amino acids.

Turning to this clonotype: This is likely a read error, given that the CDR3 carries no conserved phenylalanine or tryptophan at its end. J is TRBJ1-6 and V is TRBV6-1; a weak D match, TRBD1 (6 bases). The germline V gene encodes CDR1 MNHNS and CDR2 SASEGT. The V and J ends lost 4 bases and 0 bases respectively, with 10 bases between them. This CDR3 comprises 16 residues. DNA of the CDR3: TGTGCCAGCAGTGGAATCAGGGGCTCCTATAATTCACCCCTCCACCTT. Residues: CASSGIRGSYNSPLHL.

This clonotype came up many times. The chain has TRBV10-3 and TRBJ2-7; 11 bases map to TRBD1. Unmatched junction bases numbered 8, after V lost 4 bases and J lost 0 bases. The CDR3 is 17 residues long. Germline CDR1 and CDR2: ENHRY and SYGVKD. As DNA, the CDR3 is TGTGCCATCAGTGCCTCCCCCGGGACAGGGGGCTCCTACGAGCAGTACTTC. It encodes CAISASPGTGGSYEQYF.

This clonotype was detected a few times. The CDR3 loop reads CSGHLGGPVDYGYTF. CDR3 nucleotide sequence: TGCAGCGGCCACCTCGGGGGACCGGTGGACTATGGCTACACCTTC. This chain links TRBV29-1 with TRBJ1-2, with D possibly being TRBD1 (5 bases). CDR1 SQVTM and CDR2 ANQGSEA come from the germline V gene. The CDR3 totals 15 residues. Trimming left V 7 bases short and J 3 bases short, with 21 bases between.

This clonotype appeared many times. The genes are TRBV15 and TRBJ2-5; 9 positions match TRBD2. V was clipped by 3 bases and J by 4 bases; unmatched bases: 6. This CDR3 region has 15 residues. In germline, CDR1 is LNHNV, CDR2 YYDKDF (reference sequence). The CDR3 loop is CATSRNSGRTETQYF. In DNA, the CDR3 is TGTGCCACCAGCAGGAACAGCGGGAGGACAGAGACCCAGTACTTC.

This chain uses TRBV15 with TRBJ1-1, with 9 bases lining up with TRBD1. With V trimmed by 3 bases and J by 5 bases, 13 bases remained unmatched. Germline CDR1 is LNHNV and CDR2 is YYDKDF (reference sequence). This CDR3 is built from 17 residues. CDR3 residues: CATSSGTGHRGRTEAFF. The CDR3 coding sequence is TGTGCCACCAGCAGTGGGACAGGGCACCGCGGGAGGACTGAAGCTTTCTTT.

This clonotype appeared a few times. One base separates it from a far larger clone, so it is likely a read error. The chain combines TRBV3-1 with TRBJ2-5; 8 bases match TRBD1. The better agreement between TRBJ2-1 and the DNA end casts doubt on the J call. The CDR3 totals 16 residues. Germline V CDR1 and CDR2: LGHDT, YNNKEL (reference sequence). The CDR3 spells CAGSPLGQGFRSEQFF. The CDR3 DNA reads as TGTGCCGGCAGCCCGCTTGGACAGGGCTTTAGGAGTGAGCAGTTCTTC.

The rearrangement joins TRBV9 to TRBJ2-1; possibly TRBD2 for D (6 bases). Germline assignment: CDR1 SGDLS and CDR2 YYNGEE. The CDR3 sequence is 14 residues long. With 3 bases removed from V and 5 bases from J, the gap between germline ends came to 12 bases. CDR3 loop: CASSESGYNNEQFF. DNA for the CDR3: TGTGCCAGCAGCGAGAGCGGGTACAACAATGAGCAGTTCTTC. The whole variable domain, filled in from reference TRBV9 and TRBJ2-1, reads DSGVTQTPKHLITATGQRVTLRCSPRSGDLSVYWYQQSLDQGLQFLIQYYNGEERAKGNILERFSAQQFPDLHSELNLSSLELGDSALYFCASSESGYNNEQFFGPGTRLTVL.

A word on this clonotype: A much more abundant neighbour one base away suggests this may be a read error. The chain carries TRBV28 and TRBJ2-7, with TRBD1 as a possible D gene (5 bases). CDR3 length: 14 residues. CDR1 MDHEN and CDR2 SYDVKM come from the germline V gene. Trimming cost V 1 base and J 2 bases, with 9 bases left between them. The CDR3 is CASSLLVRAYEQYF. The CDR3, as DNA: TGTGCCAGCAGTTTATTGGTCAGGGCCTACGAGCAGTACTTC.

At least ten counts were recorded for this clonotype. One end of the junction does not line up with germline, which may come from a read error. This rearrangement joins TRBV12-3 or TRBV12-4 to TRBJ1-1; no clear D. The CDR3 is made up of 8 amino acids. CDR3 residues: CATSRAFF. In DNA form, the CDR3 reads TGTGCCACCAGTCGGGCTTTCTTT.

This clonotype occurred many times. This chain's CDR3 is CASSYSLFGETQYF. The CDR3 coding sequence is TGTGCCAGCAGTTATAGCCTTTTCGGAGAGACCCAGTACTTC. This chain links TRBV6-5 with TRBJ2-5; D call uncertain. This CDR3 spans 14 amino acids. Trimming shortened V by 3 bases and J by 4 bases, and 12 bases separated the two germline ends. Germline CDR1 and CDR2: MNHEY and SVGAGI.

This clonotype was counted many times. The rearrangement uses TRBV19 and TRBJ1-5; D remains unclear. The CDR3 has 15 amino acids. With 2 bases removed from V and 2 bases from J, the gap between germline ends came to 10 bases. In germline, CDR1 is LNHDA, CDR2 SQIVND (reference sequence). CDR3 DNA sequence: TGTGCCAGTAGTATATCCTCTCGGGGCAATCAGCCCCAGCATTTT. It encodes CASSISSRGNQPQHF.

In its sample, this clonotype was seen many times. V and J are TRBV3-1 and TRBJ1-4; perhaps TRBD1 as D (5 bases). CDR3 size: 16 residues. The germline V and J ends were trimmed by 0 bases and 5 bases, with 13 bases remaining between them. Looked up from germline, CDR1 is LGHDT and CDR2 is YNNKEL (reference sequence). This CDR3 reads CASSQDFRDRNEKLFF. The CDR3 coding sequence is TGTGCCAGCAGCCAAGATTTTCGCGACAGAAATGAAAAACTGTTTTTT.

In its sample, this clonotype was seen many times. This rearrangement joins TRBV7-3 to TRBJ2-3; the D gene is possibly TRBD2 (5 bases). V lost 0 bases, J lost 9 bases, and 10 bases lay in between. There are 13 residues in the CDR3. CDR1 SGHTA and CDR2 FQGTGA come from the germline V gene. CDR3 nucleotides: TGTGCCAGCAGCTTAACGCCAGGAGGCACGCAGTATTTT. Its protein is CASSLTPGGTQYF.

V and J are TRBV6-1 and TRBJ2-5, with D maybe TRBD2 (5 bases). CDR1 MNHNS and CDR2 SASEGT come from the germline V gene. Trimming left V 7 bases short and J 2 bases short, with 17 bases between. This CDR3 has 15 residues. CDR3 region: CASTKVRGVQETQYF. In DNA form, the CDR3 reads TGTGCCAGCACCAAAGTACGGGGAGTTCAAGAGACCCAGTACTTC.

The table lists this clonotype with many counts. The chain is built from TRBV29-1 and TRBJ2-1, with 7 bases matching TRBD2. CDR1 SQVTM and CDR2 ANQGSEA come from the germline V gene. CDR3 length: 16 residues. J gave up 4 bases and V 0 bases, and 9 bases lay outside the gene matches. Here the CDR3 reads CSVEERGDYLYNEQFF. CDR3 DNA: TGCAGCGTTGAAGAACGGGGGGACTACTTATACAATGAGCAGTTCTTC.

The chain recombines TRBV6-4 with TRBJ2-3; D perhaps matches TRBD2 (5 bases). Germline-derived CDR1 and CDR2 are MRHNA and SNTAGT. The CDR3 extends over 14 amino acids. Trimming removed 4 bases from V and 0 bases from J, with 8 bases in between. The CDR3: CASSVTGSTDTQYF. The CDR3 DNA reads as TGTGCCAGCAGTGTGACGGGAAGCACAGATACGCAGTATTTT.

V is TRBV27 and J is TRBJ2-3; D perhaps matches TRBD2 (6 bases). The germline gives CDR1 MNHEY, CDR2 SMNVEV (reference sequence). There are 15 residues in the CDR3. Trimming shortened V by 7 bases and J by 1 base, and 15 bases separated the two germline ends. The CDR3 loop is CASNNRDSGTDTQYF. As DNA, the CDR3 is TGTGCCAGCAATAATAGGGACTCAGGCACAGATACGCAGTATTTT.

The chain employs TRBV29-1 and TRBJ2-2; TRBD2 agrees at 9 bases. Germline lookup yields CDR1 SQVTM and CDR2 ANQGSEA. This CDR3 region has 15 residues. Losses at the gene ends were 6 bases for V and 2 bases for J; bases not matched to a gene: 7. CDR3 protein: CSVNPGLANTGELFF. CDR3 bases: TGCAGCGTCAATCCGGGACTAGCCAACACCGGGGAGCTGTTTTTT.

Ten or more counts support this clonotype. This rearrangement joins TRBV28 to TRBJ2-7, with D possibly matching TRBD1 (6 bases). The V and J ends lost 7 bases and 2 bases respectively, with 18 bases between them. The CDR3 length is 15 residues. Germline-derived CDR1 and CDR2 are MDHEN and SYDVKM. CDR3 residues: CASKIEQGPAYEQYF. CDR3 in DNA: TGTGCCAGCAAGATCGAACAGGGTCCGGCCTACGAGCAGTACTTC.

This clonotype was seen repeatedly, ten times or more. Being one base from a much bigger clone, this may be a read error. The chain uses TRBV9 and TRBJ2-3; perhaps TRBD2 as D (6 bases). The CDR3 is made up of 14 amino acids. Germline V lookup: CDR1 SGDLS, CDR2 YYNGEE. V was clipped by 0 bases and J by 1 base, with 6 bases between them. The CDR3 DNA is TGTGCCAGCAGCGTAGCTAGCGGCACAGATACGCAGTATTTT. Protein: CASSVASGTDTQYF.

The gene calls are TRBV10-2 and TRBJ2-3, with TRBD2 identical over 10 bases. Germline V gene lookup returns CDR1 WSHSY and CDR2 SAAADI. V was clipped by 6 bases and J by 4 bases; unmatched bases: 4. The CDR3 sequence is 14 residues long. The CDR3 here is CASSTSGIADTQYF. The CDR3 coding sequence is TGCGCCAGCAGCACTAGCGGGATTGCAGATACGCAGTATTTT.

This clonotype was seen a handful of times. This chain links TRBV6-1 with TRBJ2-7; D gene unclear. Deletions cut 1 base from V and 1 base from J, with 11 bases between. Germline V gene data show CDR1 as MNHNS and CDR2 as SASEGT. This CDR3 region has 15 residues. The CDR3 is CASSEETVGSYEQYF. For the CDR3, the DNA is TGTGCCAGCAGTGAAGAAACAGTCGGATCCTACGAGCAGTACTTC.

This clonotype turned up a few times. The J gene is TRBJ1-1, the V gene TRBV7-2; D gene unclear. Germline CDR1 and CDR2: SGHTA and FQGNSA. This CDR3 region has 14 residues. V was pared by 3 bases and J by 2 bases, with 10 bases between. CDR3 sequence: CASSFSNRNTEAFF. CDR3 nucleotides: TGTGCCAGCAGCTTTTCTAACCGAAACACTGAAGCTTTCTTT.